This T cell receptor beta chain was observed in a study of blood T cells in healthy people across ages. The CDR3 has 14 residues. Per germline, CDR1 SGDLS and CDR2 YYNGEE. The germline V and J ends were trimmed by 0 bases and 5 bases, with 12 bases remaining between them. For the second PCR, which ran for about 6 to 11 cycles, a sample-barcoded 5' primer and a J-beta primer mix were used. TCRdb called the 5' RACE reads again in MiXCR, with one record for every CDR3 protein. The data contain some 1 million distinct CDR3 sequences, 35% to 50% of them singletons. Sequencing was performed on blood. The clonotype was recovered from a woman in her sixties or seventies in good health. The chain combines TRBV9 with TRBJ2-7, with D perhaps matching TRBD1 (6 bases). The DNA of the CDR3 is TGTGCCAGCAGCGTAGCTGAGGGGGTCAACGAGCAGTACTTC. Translated: CASSVAEGVNEQYF.